The T cell receptor beta chain described here comes from a study of T cell repertoires in cytomegalovirus infection. Study background: HLA-B-restricted CMV epitopes that are well studied were used alongside recently identified HLA-C-restricted ones. Public TCR beta signatures indicated both CMV infection and matching HLA type.

TCRdb passed the reads through MiXCR, listing each CDR3 protein once. The sample yields approximately 590,000 distinct CDR3 sequences, approximately 40% seen once. This clonotype has a handful of counts. Antigen: not known. Germline trimming cut 7 bases from V and 7 bases from J; bases unmatched to any gene: 6. The CDR3 is made up of 14 amino acids. The study's findings and limits: HLA-C-restricted CMV-specific TCR beta clonotypes prevailed in the ex vivo response. The study identified carriers of CMV plus the relevant HLA from cumulative public TCR beta family frequency.

The source was cultured PBMCs, collected from culture after CMV antigen stimulation. The clonotype comes from a human donor in good health (CMV status not recorded). Some clones in this sample may be carry-over from other donors' samples. This chain connects TRBV12-3 or TRBV12-4 to TRBJ1-6; 8 bases match TRBD1. The CDR3 sequence is CASTLTGENSPLHF. CDR3 nucleotide sequence: TGTGCCAGCACTTTGACAGGGGAAAATTCACCCCTCCACTTT.